Each of the 9 T cell receptor beta chains below was sequenced from the same sample in a study of blood T cell repertoires in COVID-19 (dated by TCRdb to about 2020). The method behind the library was the immunoSEQ multiplex PCR assay. What TCRdb holds here is the immuneACCESS table cut down to in-frame rearrangements. Part of the clones is not present; checked against another copy, under half of the missing clones reflect an unresolved V gene, and the others are unexplained. The table for this sample lists about 110,000 clones; roughly 85% of them were counted only once. Around 4.5% of the sample is held by the ten biggest clonotypes. Sequenced material: peripheral blood. These receptors all stem from a man aged 45 to 65 with acute or convalescent COVID-19.

The chain joins TRBV27 to TRBJ1-1; D might be TRBD1 (6 bases). From germline, CDR1 is MNHEY and CDR2 SMNVEV (reference sequence). The CDR3 has 13 amino acids. Trimming shortened V by 4 bases and J by 4 bases, and 10 bases separated the two germline ends. CDR3 DNA: TGTGCCAGCAGTTATGGGGGCAGCACTGAAGCTTTCTTT. It encodes CASSYGGSTEAFF.

The gene calls are TRBV27 and TRBJ2-4; 11 nucleotides agree with TRBD1. Trimming at V came to 6 bases and at J to 7 bases, leaving 5 bases not matched to a gene. The germline gives CDR1 MNHEY, CDR2 SMNVEV (reference sequence). The CDR3 length is 14 residues. CDR3 coding DNA: TGTGCCAGCAGGCACGGGACAGGGGGGAACATTCAGTACTTC. Residues: CASRHGTGGNIQYF.

This clone was picked up one time. This chain's CDR3 is CASRGQPQETQYF. The CDR3, as DNA: TGTGCCAGCAGGGGACAGCCCCAAGAGACCCAGTACTTC. The V gene is TRBV2, the J gene TRBJ2-5; TRBD1 aligns across 7 bases. Germline loops: CDR1 SNHLY, CDR2 FYNNEI. J was trimmed by 1 base and V by 6 bases; bases with no gene match: 2. The CDR3 is 13 amino acids.

V gene TRBV20-1 combines with J gene TRBJ2-7; D is undetermined. The germline CDR1 and CDR2 sequences are DFQATT and SNEGSKA (reference sequence). This CDR3 comprises 11 residues. The V and J ends lost 3 bases and 6 bases respectively, with 9 bases between them. CDR3 coding DNA: TGCAGTGCTAGGATAACGAGCGAGCAGTACTTC. Its protein is CSARITSEQYF.

The J gene is TRBJ2-7, the V gene TRBV5-5; TRBD1 agrees at 10 bases. Unmatched junction bases numbered 7, after V lost 4 bases and J lost 3 bases. This CDR3 has 15 amino acids. Germline CDR1 is SGHKS and CDR2 is YYEKEE (reference sequence). The CDR3 loop reads CASSQRQGAIYEQYF. In DNA, the CDR3 is TGTGCCAGCAGCCAAAGACAGGGGGCTATCTACGAGCAGTACTTC.

CDR3 sequence reads: CASSVAKGTSGRADEQFF. The CDR3 DNA reads as TGTGCCAGCAGCGTAGCAAAAGGGACTAGCGGGAGGGCGGACGAGCAGTTCTTC. J is TRBJ2-1 and V is TRBV9; TRBD2 matches at 16 bases. CDR1 and CDR2 from the germline V gene are SGDLS and YYNGEE. Trimming cost V 0 bases and J 10 bases; bases outside gene matches: 10. The CDR3 is 18 residues long.

This clone has just one count. The V call is TRBV30, the J call TRBJ2-7; the match to TRBD2 covers 14 bases. The J segment lost 7 bases and the V segment lost 2 bases, leaving 4 bases of the junction unmatched. The CDR3 totals 14 residues. CDR1 and CDR2 from the germline V gene are GTSNPN and SVGIG (reference sequence). CDR3 protein: CAWSTGTSGGEQYF. DNA for the CDR3: TGTGCCTGGAGTACCGGGACTAGCGGGGGTGAGCAGTACTTC.

This rearrangement joins TRBV11-2 to TRBJ2-7; TRBD1 matches 8 bases. CDR3 length: 15 residues. Germline loops: CDR1 SGHAT, CDR2 FQNNGV. Losses at the gene ends were 6 bases for V and 4 bases for J; bases not matched to a gene: 11. As DNA, the CDR3 is TGTGCCAGCAGTTATCGCCAGGGGGCAACGTACGAGCAGTACTTC. This codes for CASSYRQGATYEQYF.

The V gene is TRBV2, the J gene TRBJ1-5; unclear D gene. Germline CDR1 is SNHLY and CDR2 is FYNNEI. The CDR3 extends over 15 amino acids. The V end was cut by 4 bases, the J end by 5 bases, with 15 bases between. CDR3 region: CASSGGPNPHQPQHF. The CDR3 DNA is TGTGCCAGCAGTGGCGGGCCTAATCCACATCAGCCCCAGCATTTT.